This entry features one T cell receptor beta chain sequence. The antigen remains unidentified. Unexposed donor CD4+ T cells date from about 2011-2018, before the COVID-19 pandemic. After more than eight days of culture, CD4+ T cells were isolated. Testing used SARS-CoV-2 S/N and four cold-coronavirus spikes on unexposed-donor CD4+ T cells, cells permitting. The sample comes from a study of CD4 T cells in relation to SARS-CoV-2 and coronaviruses. Study conclusions and caveats: In around 60% of donors, memory CD4+ clonotypes crossrecognized SARS-CoV-2 and at least one common cold coronavirus spike.

Per germline, CDR1 LGHDT and CDR2 YNNKEL (reference sequence). The CDR3 totals 15 residues. Germline trimming cut 3 bases from V and 10 bases from J; bases unmatched to any gene: 9. Only in-frame clones appear in the TCRdb table, and some are missing; sequencing was by immunoSEQ multiplex PCR. The sample lists 16,000 or so clones; nearly 85% were seen once. The chain couples TRBV3-1 (or the pseudogene TRBV3-2) to TRBJ2-2, with 9 bases matching TRBD1. What was sequenced was CD4+ T cells from PBMCs, cultured in vitro. The receptor was derived from a human donor in good health. CDR3 sequence: CASSHRRDRAMELFF. In nucleotides, the CDR3 is TGTGCCAGCAGCCATCGCCGGGACAGGGCCATGGAGCTGTTTTTT.